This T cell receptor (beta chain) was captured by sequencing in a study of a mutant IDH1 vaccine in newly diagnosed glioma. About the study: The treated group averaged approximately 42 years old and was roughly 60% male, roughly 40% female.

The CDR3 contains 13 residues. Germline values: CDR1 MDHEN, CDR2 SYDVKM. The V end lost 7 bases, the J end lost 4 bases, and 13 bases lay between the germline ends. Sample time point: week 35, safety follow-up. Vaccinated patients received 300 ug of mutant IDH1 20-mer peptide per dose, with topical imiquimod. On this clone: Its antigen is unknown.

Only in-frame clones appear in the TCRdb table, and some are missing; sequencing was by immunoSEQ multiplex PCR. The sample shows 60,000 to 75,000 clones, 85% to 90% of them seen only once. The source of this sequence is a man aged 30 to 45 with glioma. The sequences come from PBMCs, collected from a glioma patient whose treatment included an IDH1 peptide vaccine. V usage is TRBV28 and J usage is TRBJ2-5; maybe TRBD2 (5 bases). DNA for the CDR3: TGTGCCAGCACCCTCCGAGGGAGAGAGACCCAGTACTTC. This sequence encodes CASTLRGRETQYF.